Listed below are T cell receptor beta chains from one sample, sequenced in a study of PD-L1 blockade in urothelial cancer. Data came from immunoSEQ multiplex PCR; TCRdb stores just in-frame clones and leaves some out. The sample holds 50,000 to 65,000 clones, approximately 84% seen once. Sample: PBMCs, taken around atezolizumab (anti-PD-L1) treatment. The receptor source for this set is a man aged 35-49 years with urothelial cancer. CDR3s include the opening cysteine and the closing phenylalanine or tryptophan. The D gene is left open where the match is weak. Some rows mark clone size as missing; the rest say once, few, many or name a class of expanded clone.

J,size,D,V,CDR3,DNA
TRBJ1-2,.,.,TRBV14,CASSQDRSEQGLRGYTF,TGTGCCAGCAGCCAAGATCGTAGCGAACAGGGCCTTAGGGGCTACACCTTC
TRBJ2-1,.,.,TRBV29-1,CSVVGGKIWNEQFF,TGCAGCGTGGTAGGGGGTAAGATCTGGAATGAGCAGTTCTTC
TRBJ1-2,few,.,TRBV7-9,CASSFQGMEGYTF,TGTGCCAGCAGCTTCCAGGGGATGGAAGGCTACACCTTC
TRBJ2-5,.,TRBD1,TRBV7-3,CASSQGTVQETQYF,TGTGCCAGCAGCCAGGGGACAGTCCAAGAGACCCAGTACTTC
TRBJ1-1,.,.,TRBV5-4,CASSPRSTEAFF,TGTGCCAGCAGCCCTCGCAGCACTGAAGCTTTCTTT
TRBJ2-7,.,.,TRBV6-1,CASSEPGGRTYEQYF,TGTGCCAGCAGTGAACCAGGGGGGAGGACCTACGAGCAGTACTTC
TRBJ1-1,.,TRBD1,TRBV29-1,CSATGVGYTEAFF,TGCAGCGCGACAGGGGTGGGATACACTGAAGCTTTCTTT
TRBJ1-2,.,TRBD1,TRBV27,CASSFRQGPNYGYTF,TGTGCCAGCAGTTTCCGACAGGGCCCTAACTATGGCTACACCTTC
TRBJ2-7,.,.,TRBV7-8,CASGARRESYEQYF,TGTGCCAGCGGAGCCAGGAGGGAGTCCTACGAGCAGTACTTC
TRBJ1-1,.,TRBD1,TRBV18,CASSGQTGVGEAFF,TGTGCCAGCTCCGGACAGACAGGGGTTGGTGAAGCTTTCTTT
TRBJ1-2,once,.,TRBV5-6,CASSPARYYGYTF,TGTGCCAGCAGCCCGGCCAGGTACTATGGCTACACCTTC
TRBJ2-3,.,TRBD1,TRBV27,CASSLDRAQYF,TGTGCCAGCAGTTTGGACAGGGCGCAGTATTTT
TRBJ1-1,.,.,TRBV7-2,CASSHASHTEAFF,TGTGCCAGCAGTCACGCTAGCCACACTGAAGCTTTCTTT
TRBJ2-1,.,.,TRBV19,CASSIRDREFF,TGTGCCAGTAGTATTCGGGATAGGGAGTTCTTC
TRBJ1-1,once,TRBD1,TRBV4-1,CASSEGRTGRANTEAFF,TGCGCCAGCAGCGAAGGCAGGACAGGTAGGGCGAACACTGAAGCTTTCTTT
TRBJ2-7,.,TRBD1,TRBV6-5,CASRPDRASFAGQYF,TGTGCCAGCAGACCCGACAGGGCTTCTTTTGCCGGGCAGTACTTC
TRBJ1-1,few,.,TRBV30,CAWSGTSNSEAFF,TGTGCCTGGAGCGGGACATCCAATTCTGAAGCTTTCTTT
TRBJ1-5,few,TRBD1,TRBV27,CASSPDRGGNQPQHF,TGTGCCAGCAGTCCTGACAGGGGAGGCAATCAGCCCCAGCATTTT
TRBJ2-2,.,TRBD1,TRBV9,CASRGTGDTGELFF,TGTGCCAGCAGGGGGACAGGTGACACCGGGGAGCTGTTTTTT
TRBJ2-2,once,TRBD2,TRBV9,CASSPLTSGRAGGELFF,TGTGCCAGCAGCCCCTTGACTAGCGGGAGGGCCGGCGGGGAGCTGTTTTTT
TRBJ2-1,.,TRBD2,TRBV7-2,CASSWRGNEQFF,TGTGCCAGCAGCTGGCGGGGGAATGAGCAGTTCTTC
TRBJ1-2,.,.,TRBV13,CASSHGTFLDYGYTF,TGTGCCAGCAGCCACGGCACCTTTCTAGACTATGGCTACACCTTC
TRBJ1-2,.,.,TRBV4-2,CASSQIIRDTNYGYTF,TGTGCCAGCAGCCAGATTATACGGGACACGAACTATGGCTACACCTTC
TRBJ2-1,.,.,TRBV7-3,CASSLFSGSYNEQFF,TGTGCCAGCAGCCTATTTAGCGGTTCCTACAATGAGCAGTTCTTC
TRBJ1-4,once,.,TRBV7-6,CASSLAFTGNEKLFF,TGTGCCAGCAGCTTAGCGTTTACAGGGAATGAAAAACTGTTTTTT
TRBJ1-1,.,.,TRBV10-1,CASSESTGQREAFF,TGCGCCAGCAGTGAGTCCACGGGTCAGAGGGAAGCTTTCTTT
TRBJ2-2,once,.,TRBV5-4,CASSPTGWGRTGELFF,TGTGCCAGCAGCCCCACCGGGTGGGGGCGCACCGGGGAGCTGTTTTTT
TRBJ2-5,.,.,TRBV5-8,CAGDPTGTQETQYF,TGTGCCGGAGACCCGACAGGAACCCAAGAGACCCAGTACTTC
TRBJ2-7,few,TRBD2,TRBV30,CASTGTTALRDEQYF,TGTGCCTCTACCGGGACTACCGCCTTGAGGGACGAGCAGTACTTC
TRBJ2-4,.,TRBD1,TRBV28,CASSSLSTGGEYF,TGTGCCAGCAGCTCTTTATCGACAGGGGGCGAATACTTC
TRBJ1-1,.,TRBD1,TRBV19,CASSPRGQGNTEAFF,TGTGCCAGTAGTCCTCGAGGACAGGGGAACACTGAAGCTTTCTTT
TRBJ2-7,.,TRBD1,TRBV4-2,CASSQTGSSYEQYF,TGTGCCAGCAGCCAGACAGGGAGCTCCTACGAGCAGTACTTC
TRBJ2-3,.,TRBD2,TRBV27,CASSLRASGRDTQYF,TGTGCCAGCAGTTTAAGGGCTAGCGGGAGAGATACGCAGTATTTT
TRBJ2-7,.,TRBD2,TRBV5-1,CASQSGRYEQYF,TGCGCCAGCCAAAGCGGGAGGTACGAGCAGTACTTC
TRBJ2-5,few,.,TRBV7-8,CASSLVALFRTQYF,TGTGCCAGCAGCTTAGTGGCTCTCTTCCGGACCCAGTACTTC
TRBJ1-5,medium-sized,.,TRBV19,CASSIFVSNQPQHF,TGTGCCAGTAGTATCTTCGTAAGCAATCAGCCCCAGCATTTT
TRBJ2-2,.,TRBD2,TRBV18,CASSPLAGGTAAGELFF,TGTGCCAGCTCACCTTTAGCGGGAGGCACTGCCGCCGGGGAGCTGTTTTTT
TRBJ1-4,.,.,TRBV5-4,CASSLDQKQNEKLFF,TGTGCCAGCAGCTTGGACCAGAAACAGAATGAAAAACTGTTTTTT
TRBJ1-1,few,.,TRBV6-5,CASSKQGKNTEAFF,TGTGCCAGCAGTAAACAGGGCAAGAACACTGAAGCTTTCTTT
TRBJ1-1,many,TRBD1,TRBV7-9,CASSPGQGEAFF,TGTGCCAGCAGCCCAGGACAGGGGGAAGCTTTCTTT
TRBJ2-6,.,TRBD1,TRBV7-9,CASSKGQGGIWANVLTF,TGTGCCAGCAGCAAGGGACAGGGTGGTATCTGGGCCAACGTCCTGACTTTC
TRBJ1-2,.,.,TRBV7-9,CASSGGAGANYGYTF,TGTGCCAGCAGCGGCGGTGCAGGGGCGAACTATGGCTACACCTTC
TRBJ1-2,.,TRBD1,TRBV7-9,CASSLGGTGTGYTF,TGTGCCAGCAGCTTGGGGGGGACAGGGACCGGCTACACCTTC
TRBJ1-1,.,TRBD1,TRBV9,CASSVTGATEAFF,TGTGCCAGCAGCGTGACAGGGGCCACTGAAGCTTTCTTT
TRBJ2-7,.,.,TRBV27,CATRPSRNPYEQYF,TGTGCCACCCGCCCTAGCAGGAATCCCTACGAGCAGTACTTC
TRBJ1-1,.,.,TRBV6-5,CASSYSSGRRNTEAFF,TGTGCCAGCAGTTACTCGAGCGGCAGGAGGAACACTGAAGCTTTCTTT
TRBJ2-2,.,.,TRBV2,CASSFTANTGELFF,TGTGCCAGCAGCTTCACAGCGAACACCGGGGAGCTGTTTTTT
TRBJ2-7,.,.,TRBV14,CASSQEAGEQYF,TGTGCCAGCAGCCAGGAGGCAGGCGAGCAGTACTTC
TRBJ2-3,.,TRBD1,TRBV28,CASPPSQGAGTDTQYF,TGTGCCAGCCCCCCTTCACAGGGGGCCGGCACAGATACGCAGTATTTT
TRBJ2-7,.,.,TRBV27,CASSPDMGGGNEQYF,TGTGCCAGCAGTCCGGATATGGGAGGGGGGAACGAGCAGTACTTC
TRBJ1-2,once,.,TRBV6-5,CASSWTANYGYTF,TGTGCCAGCAGTTGGACAGCTAACTATGGCTACACCTTC
TRBJ2-7,.,TRBD1,TRBV11-2,CASSTGGPSNEQYF,TGTGCCAGCAGCACAGGGGGCCCATCTAACGAGCAGTACTTC
TRBJ2-5,few,.,TRBV19,CASSRRLAKDSETQYF,TGTGCCAGTAGCAGACGATTAGCGAAAGATTCAGAGACCCAGTACTTC
TRBJ2-5,.,.,TRBV11-3,CASSLGDLPGGETQYF,TGTGCCAGCAGCTTAGGCGACCTACCCGGGGGAGAGACCCAGTACTTC